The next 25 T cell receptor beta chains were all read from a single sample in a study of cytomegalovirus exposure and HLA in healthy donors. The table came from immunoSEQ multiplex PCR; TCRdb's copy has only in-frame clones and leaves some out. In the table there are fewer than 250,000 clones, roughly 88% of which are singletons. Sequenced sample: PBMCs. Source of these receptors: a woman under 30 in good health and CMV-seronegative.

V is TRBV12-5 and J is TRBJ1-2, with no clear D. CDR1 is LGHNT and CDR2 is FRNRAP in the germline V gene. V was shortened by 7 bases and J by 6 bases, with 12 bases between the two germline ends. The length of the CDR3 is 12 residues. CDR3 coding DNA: TGTGCTAGTGCCCTTGGGCGGGATGGCTACACCTTC. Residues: CASALGRDGYTF.

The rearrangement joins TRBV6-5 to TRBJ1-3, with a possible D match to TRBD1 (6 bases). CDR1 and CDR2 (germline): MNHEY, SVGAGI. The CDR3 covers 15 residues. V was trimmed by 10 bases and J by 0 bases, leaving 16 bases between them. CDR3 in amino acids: CATYQGTSSGNTIYF. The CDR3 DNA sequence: TGTGCCACTTATCAGGGGACCAGCTCTGGAAACACCATATATTTT.

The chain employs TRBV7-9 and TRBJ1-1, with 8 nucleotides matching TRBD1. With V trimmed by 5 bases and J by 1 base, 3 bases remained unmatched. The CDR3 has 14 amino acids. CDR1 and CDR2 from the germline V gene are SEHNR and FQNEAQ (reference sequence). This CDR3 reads CASSRQGKNTEAFF. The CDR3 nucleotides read TGTGCCAGCAGCAGACAGGGGAAGAACACTGAAGCTTTCTTT. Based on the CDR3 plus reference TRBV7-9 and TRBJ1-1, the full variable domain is DTGVSQNPRHKITKRGQNVTFRCDPISEHNRLYWYRQTLGQGPEFLTYFQNEAQLEKSRLLSDRFSAERPKGSFSTLEIQRTEQGDSAMYLCASSRQGKNTEAFFGQGTRLTVV.

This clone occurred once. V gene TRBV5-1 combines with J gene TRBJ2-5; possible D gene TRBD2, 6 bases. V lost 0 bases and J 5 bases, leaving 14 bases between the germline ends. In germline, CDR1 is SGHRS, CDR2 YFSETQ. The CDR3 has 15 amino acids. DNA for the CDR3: TGCGCCAGCAGCTTGGGTAGGAGGGTAGGGGAGACCCAGTACTTC. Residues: CASSLGRRVGETQYF. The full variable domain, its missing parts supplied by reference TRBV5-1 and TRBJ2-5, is KAGVTQTPRYLIKTRGQQVTLSCSPISGHRSVSWYQQTPGQGLQFLFEYFSETQRNKGNFPGRFSGRQFSNSRSEMNVSTLELGDSALYLCASSLGRRVGETQYFGPGTRLLVL.

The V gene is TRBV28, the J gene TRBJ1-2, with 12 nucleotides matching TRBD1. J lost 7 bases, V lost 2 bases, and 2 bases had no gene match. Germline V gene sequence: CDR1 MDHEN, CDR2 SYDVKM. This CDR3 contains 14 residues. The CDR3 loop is CASSLGTGGFGYTF. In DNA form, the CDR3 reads TGTGCCAGCAGTTTAGGGACAGGGGGCTTTGGCTACACCTTC.

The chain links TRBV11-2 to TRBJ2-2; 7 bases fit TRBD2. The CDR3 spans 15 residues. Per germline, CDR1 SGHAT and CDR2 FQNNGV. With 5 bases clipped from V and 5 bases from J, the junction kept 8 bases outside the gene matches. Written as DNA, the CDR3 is TGTGCCAGCAGCACTACTAGCGCGGGTACCGGGGAGCTGTTTTTT. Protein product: CASSTTSAGTGELFF. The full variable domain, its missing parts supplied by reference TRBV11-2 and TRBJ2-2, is EAGVAQSPRYKIIEKRQSVAFWCNPISGHATLYWYQQILGQGPKLLIQFQNNGVVDDSQLPKDRFSAERLKGVDSTLKIQPAKLEDSAVYLCASSTTSAGTGELFFGEGSRLTVL.

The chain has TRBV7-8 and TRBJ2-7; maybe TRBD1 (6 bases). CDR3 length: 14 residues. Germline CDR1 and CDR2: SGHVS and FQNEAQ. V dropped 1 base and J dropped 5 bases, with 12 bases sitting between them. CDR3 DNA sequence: TGTGCCAGCAGCTTAGTACAGGGCACCCACGAGCAGTACTTC. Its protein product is CASSLVQGTHEQYF.

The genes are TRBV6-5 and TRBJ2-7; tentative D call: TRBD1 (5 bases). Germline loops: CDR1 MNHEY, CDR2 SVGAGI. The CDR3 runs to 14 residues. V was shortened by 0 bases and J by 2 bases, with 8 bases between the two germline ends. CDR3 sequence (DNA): TGTGCCAGCAGTTACTCTACAGGCCCCTACGAGCAGTACTTC. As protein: CASSYSTGPYEQYF.

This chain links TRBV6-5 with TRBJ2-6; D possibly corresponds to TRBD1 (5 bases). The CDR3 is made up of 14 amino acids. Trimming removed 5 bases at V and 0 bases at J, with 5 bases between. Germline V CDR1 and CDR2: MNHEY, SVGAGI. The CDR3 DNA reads TGTGCCAGCAGTCAGGGCTCTGGGGCCAACGTCCTGACTTTC. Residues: CASSQGSGANVLTF.

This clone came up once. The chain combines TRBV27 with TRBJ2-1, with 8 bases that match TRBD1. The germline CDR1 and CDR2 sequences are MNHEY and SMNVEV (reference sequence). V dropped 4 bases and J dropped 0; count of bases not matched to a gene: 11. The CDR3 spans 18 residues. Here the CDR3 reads CASSYGWDRLSSYNEQFF. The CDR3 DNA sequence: TGTGCCAGCAGTTATGGATGGGACAGGTTAAGCTCCTACAATGAGCAGTTCTTC.

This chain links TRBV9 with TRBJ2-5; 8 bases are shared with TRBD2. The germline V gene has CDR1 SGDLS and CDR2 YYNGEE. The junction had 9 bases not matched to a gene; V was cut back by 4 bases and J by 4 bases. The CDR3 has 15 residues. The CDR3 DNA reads TGTGCCAGCAGCCTAATCGGGGGGGCGGGAGAGACCCAGTACTTC. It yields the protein CASSLIGGAGETQYF.

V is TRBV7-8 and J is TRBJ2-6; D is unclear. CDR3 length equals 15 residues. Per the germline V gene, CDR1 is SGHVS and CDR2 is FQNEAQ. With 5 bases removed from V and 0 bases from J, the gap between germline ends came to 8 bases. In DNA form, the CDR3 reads TGTGCCAGCAGCCCACCCAGCTCTGGGGCCAACGTCCTGACTTTC. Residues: CASSPPSSGANVLTF.

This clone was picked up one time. CDR3 DNA: TGTGCCAGCTCACCGGCAGGGGCGCAAAACGAGCAGTACTTC. As protein: CASSPAGAQNEQYF. The V gene is TRBV18, the J gene TRBJ2-7; tentative D call: TRBD1 (6 bases). The V end lost 3 bases, the J end lost 5 bases, and 14 bases lay between the germline ends. Germline V gene sequence: CDR1 KGHSH, CDR2 LQKENI. The CDR3 is made up of 14 amino acids.

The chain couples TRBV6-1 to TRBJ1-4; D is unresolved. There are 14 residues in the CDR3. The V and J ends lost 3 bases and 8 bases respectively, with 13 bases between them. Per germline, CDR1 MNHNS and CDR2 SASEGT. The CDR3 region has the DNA TGTGCCAGCAGTGAGGGCTGGGCCCGAGAAAAACTGTTTTTT. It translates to CASSEGWAREKLFF.

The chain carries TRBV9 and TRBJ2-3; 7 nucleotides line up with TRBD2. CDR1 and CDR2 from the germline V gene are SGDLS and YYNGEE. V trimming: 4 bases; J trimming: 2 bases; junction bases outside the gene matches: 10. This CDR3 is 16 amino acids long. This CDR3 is CASSKERGLNTDTQYF. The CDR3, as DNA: TGTGCCAGCAGCAAAGAGCGGGGATTGAACACAGATACGCAGTATTTT.

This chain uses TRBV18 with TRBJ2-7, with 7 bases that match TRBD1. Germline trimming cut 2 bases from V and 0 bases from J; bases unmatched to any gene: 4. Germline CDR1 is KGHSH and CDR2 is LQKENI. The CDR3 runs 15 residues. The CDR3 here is CASSPKDRNSYEQYF. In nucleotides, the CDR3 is TGTGCCAGCTCACCAAAGGACAGGAACTCCTACGAGCAGTACTTC.

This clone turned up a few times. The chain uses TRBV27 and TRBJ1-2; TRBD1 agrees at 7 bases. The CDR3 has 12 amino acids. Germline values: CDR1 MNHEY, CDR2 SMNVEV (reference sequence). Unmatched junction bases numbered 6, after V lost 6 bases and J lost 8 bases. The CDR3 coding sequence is TGTGCCAGCAGGCAGGGGGTGGAAGGCTACACCTTC. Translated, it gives CASRQGVEGYTF.

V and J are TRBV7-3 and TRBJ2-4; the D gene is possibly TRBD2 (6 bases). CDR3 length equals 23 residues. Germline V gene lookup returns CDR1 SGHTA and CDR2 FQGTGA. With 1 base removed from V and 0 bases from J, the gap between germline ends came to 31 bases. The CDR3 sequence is CASSLRRVARAEGPNQAKNIQYF. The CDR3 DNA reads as TGTGCCAGCAGCTTAAGGAGGGTGGCACGGGCAGAGGGCCCAAACCAAGCCAAAAACATTCAGTACTTC. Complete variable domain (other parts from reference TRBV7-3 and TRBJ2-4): GAGVSQTPSNKVTEKGKYVELRCDPISGHTALYWYRQSLGQGPEFLIYFQGTGAADDSGLPNDRFFAVRPEGSVSTLKIQRTERGDSAVYLCASSLRRVARAEGPNQAKNIQYFGAGTRLSVL.

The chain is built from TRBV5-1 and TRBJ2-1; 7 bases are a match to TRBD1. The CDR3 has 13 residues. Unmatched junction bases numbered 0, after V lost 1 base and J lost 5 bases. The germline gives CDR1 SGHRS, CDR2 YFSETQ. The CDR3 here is CASSLTGDNEQFF. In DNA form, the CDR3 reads TGCGCCAGCAGCTTGACAGGGGACAATGAGCAGTTCTTC.

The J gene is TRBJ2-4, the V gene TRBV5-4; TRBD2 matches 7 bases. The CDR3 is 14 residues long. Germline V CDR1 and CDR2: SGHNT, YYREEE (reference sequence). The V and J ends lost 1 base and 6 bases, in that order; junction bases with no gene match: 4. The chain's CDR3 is CASSLWEGPNIQYF. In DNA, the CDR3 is TGTGCCAGCAGCTTGTGGGAGGGCCCAAACATTCAGTACTTC.

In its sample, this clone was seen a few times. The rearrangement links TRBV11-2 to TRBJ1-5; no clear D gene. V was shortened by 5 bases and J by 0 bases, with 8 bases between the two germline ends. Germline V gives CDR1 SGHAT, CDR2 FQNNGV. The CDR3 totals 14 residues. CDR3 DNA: TGTGCCAGCAGCCCGAGCGCTAGCAATCAGCCCCAGCATTTT. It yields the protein CASSPSASNQPQHF. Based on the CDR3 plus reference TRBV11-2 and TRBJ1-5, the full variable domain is EAGVAQSPRYKIIEKRQSVAFWCNPISGHATLYWYQQILGQGPKLLIQFQNNGVVDDSQLPKDRFSAERLKGVDSTLKIQPAKLEDSAVYLCASSPSASNQPQHFGDGTRLSIL.

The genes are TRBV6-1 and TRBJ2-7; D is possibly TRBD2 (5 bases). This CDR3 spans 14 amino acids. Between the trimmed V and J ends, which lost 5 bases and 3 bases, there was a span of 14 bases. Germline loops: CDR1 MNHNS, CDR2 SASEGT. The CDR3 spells CASSIGPSNYEQYF. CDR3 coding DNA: TGTGCCAGCAGTATAGGGCCTAGCAACTACGAGCAGTACTTC.

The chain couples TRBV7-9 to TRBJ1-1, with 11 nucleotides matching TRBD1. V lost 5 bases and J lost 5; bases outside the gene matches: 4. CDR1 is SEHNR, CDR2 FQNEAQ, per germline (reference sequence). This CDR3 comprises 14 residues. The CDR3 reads CASSDGQGATEAFF. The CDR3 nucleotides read TGTGCCAGCAGCGATGGACAGGGGGCGACTGAAGCTTTCTTT.

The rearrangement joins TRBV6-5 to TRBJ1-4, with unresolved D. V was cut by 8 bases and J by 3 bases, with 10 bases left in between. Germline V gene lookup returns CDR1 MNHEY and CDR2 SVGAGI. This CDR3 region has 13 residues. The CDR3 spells CASADAANEKLFF. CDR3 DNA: TGTGCCAGCGCGGATGCGGCTAATGAAAAACTGTTTTTT.

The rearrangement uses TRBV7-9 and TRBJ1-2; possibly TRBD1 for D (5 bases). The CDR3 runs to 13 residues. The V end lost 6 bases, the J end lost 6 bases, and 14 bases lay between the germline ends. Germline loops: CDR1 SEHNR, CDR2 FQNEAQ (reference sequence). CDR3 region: CASRRGSTDGYTF. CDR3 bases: TGTGCCAGCAGAAGGGGCTCCACTGATGGCTACACCTTC.